One and the same sample provided the 17 T cell receptor beta chains below, sequenced in a study of chemoradiotherapy in HPV16-positive cancers. Sequencing used immunoSEQ multiplex PCR; TCRdb keeps in-frame clones, though not all of them. Among over 2,000 clones, about three quarters were seen once, and the ten largest hold approximately 31%. The sample was taken from a patient who underwent chemoradiotherapy. The receptors were sampled from a human donor with HPV-associated anogenital cancer.

The chain carries TRBV18 and TRBJ1-1, with D unclear. The CDR3 spans 12 residues. Germline V gives CDR1 KGHSH, CDR2 LQKENI. Trimming took off 1 base at V and 3 bases at J, with 3 bases between the two ends. As DNA, the CDR3 is TGTGCCAGCTCACCACAGGACACTGAAGCTTTCTTT. Translated, it gives CASSPQDTEAFF.

For this clone: This same CDR3 is encoded by further DNA sequences in the sample. The gene calls are TRBV5-1 and TRBJ2-3, with D perhaps matching TRBD2 (5 bases). V was clipped by 0 bases and J by 1 base, with 15 bases between them. The CDR3 totals 17 residues. The germline V gene encodes CDR1 SGHRS and CDR2 YFSETQ. CDR3 bases: TGCGCCAGCAGCTTGGGCTCCGCGGGTACTCGCACAGATACGCAGTATTTT. Protein: CASSLGSAGTRTDTQYF.

The chain combines TRBV15 with TRBJ1-3; tentatively, D is TRBD1 (5 bases). V lost 8 bases, J lost 3 bases, and 14 bases lay in between. Germline V gene lookup returns CDR1 LNHNV and CDR2 YYDKDF (reference sequence). This CDR3 has 14 amino acids. CDR3 in DNA: TGTGCCACCCGAGGAGGGGCAAATGGAAACACCATATATTTT. Translating it yields CATRGGANGNTIYF.

The V and J genes are TRBV5-1 and TRBJ1-1, with D tentatively TRBD1 (5 bases). The CDR3 is made up of 15 amino acids. From germline, CDR1 is SGHRS and CDR2 YFSETQ. The V end was cut by 0 bases, the J end by 3 bases, with 12 bases between. The CDR3 loop is CASSLDRLGDTEAFF. In nucleotides, the CDR3 is TGCGCCAGCAGCTTGGACAGGTTGGGGGACACTGAAGCTTTCTTT. Drawing the rest from reference TRBV5-1 and TRBJ1-1, the complete variable domain is KAGVTQTPRYLIKTRGQQVTLSCSPISGHRSVSWYQQTPGQGLQFLFEYFSETQRNKGNFPGRFSGRQFSNSRSEMNVSTLELGDSALYLCASSLDRLGDTEAFFGQGTRLTVV.

This rearrangement joins TRBV7-9 to TRBJ1-4, with D uncertain. Trimming removed 5 bases at V and 0 bases at J, with 10 bases between. This CDR3 comprises 15 residues. Germline CDR1 and CDR2: SEHNR and FQNEAQ (reference sequence). The CDR3 here is CASSHPDSTNEKLFF. CDR3 sequence (DNA): TGTGCCAGCAGCCACCCGGATTCAACTAATGAAAAACTGTTTTTT. Full variable domain (outside the CDR3, taken from reference TRBV7-9 and TRBJ1-4): DTGVSQNPRHKITKRGQNVTFRCDPISEHNRLYWYRQTLGQGPEFLTYFQNEAQLEKSRLLSDRFSAERPKGSFSTLEIQRTEQGDSAMYLCASSHPDSTNEKLFFGSGTQLSVL.

The chain employs TRBV5-1 and TRBJ1-3, with D hard to call. The CDR3 loop spans 14 amino acids. Germline lookup yields CDR1 SGHRS and CDR2 YFSETQ. V was trimmed by 0 bases and J by 4 bases, leaving 8 bases between them. CDR3 protein: CASSLAGYGNTIYF. Written as DNA, the CDR3 is TGCGCCAGCAGCTTGGCAGGTTACGGAAACACCATATATTTT. Based on the CDR3 plus reference TRBV5-1 and TRBJ1-3, the full variable domain is KAGVTQTPRYLIKTRGQQVTLSCSPISGHRSVSWYQQTPGQGLQFLFEYFSETQRNKGNFPGRFSGRQFSNSRSEMNVSTLELGDSALYLCASSLAGYGNTIYFGEGSWLTVV.

The chain is built from TRBV11-3 and TRBJ2-1, with a tentative D call TRBD2 (5 bases). Germline V gives CDR1 SGHNT, CDR2 YENEEA. V was trimmed by 5 bases and J by 0 bases, leaving 17 bases between them. The length of the CDR3 is 17 residues. The CDR3 nucleotides read TGTGCCAGCAGCGCCGCCGATTTAGCGAGCTCCTACAATGAGCAGTTCTTC. Protein sequence: CASSAADLASSYNEQFF.

The chain uses TRBV7-3 and TRBJ2-1; TRBD1 agrees at 8 bases. In germline, CDR1 is SGHTA, CDR2 FQGTGA. The V and J ends lost 5 bases and 8 bases, in that order; junction bases with no gene match: 8. The CDR3 covers 14 residues. CDR3 sequence reads: CASSVGTGSDEQFF. CDR3 nucleotides: TGTGCCAGCAGCGTCGGGACAGGCTCCGATGAGCAGTTCTTC.

This clone appeared once. V and J are TRBV5-1 and TRBJ1-6; D is unclear. Germline V gene data show CDR1 as SGHRS and CDR2 as YFSETQ. Trimming cost V 7 bases and J 0 bases, with 8 bases left between them. The CDR3 is 14 residues long. The CDR3 DNA is TGCGCCAGCCAGGCAAGCTCCTATAATTCACCCCTCCACTTT. Residues: CASQASSYNSPLHF.

The chain uses TRBV9 and TRBJ2-1; D might be TRBD2 (5 bases). The CDR3 runs 14 residues. Germline values: CDR1 SGDLS, CDR2 YYNGEE. V was clipped by 3 bases and J by 2 bases, with 9 bases between them. CDR3 in amino acids: CASSERTAYNEQFF. The CDR3 DNA is TGTGCCAGCAGCGAGCGGACCGCCTACAATGAGCAGTTCTTC.

The chain carries TRBV5-1 and TRBJ1-4; the D gene is possibly TRBD1 (6 bases). Germline assignment: CDR1 SGHRS and CDR2 YFSETQ. The CDR3 runs to 16 residues. V was pared by 2 bases and J by 2 bases, with 13 bases between. CDR3 sequence reads: CASSLQGAVTNEKLFF. The CDR3 region has the DNA TGCGCCAGCAGCTTACAGGGTGCGGTTACTAATGAAAAACTGTTTTTT.

The chain employs TRBV6-1 and TRBJ2-7; D is possibly TRBD1 (5 bases). The germline V and J ends were trimmed by 2 bases and 5 bases, with 10 bases remaining between them. The CDR3 has 13 residues. The germline CDR1 and CDR2 sequences are MNHNS and SASEGT. The DNA for the CDR3 is TGTGCCAGCAGTGAAACTCTAGGGGACGAGCAGTACTTC. Its protein is CASSETLGDEQYF.

This clone was counted only a few times. This chain links TRBV29-1 with TRBJ1-2; D gene ambiguous. CDR3 length: 9 residues. The germline V and J ends were trimmed by 8 bases and 8 bases, with 9 bases remaining between them. Per germline, CDR1 SQVTM and CDR2 ANQGSEA. CDR3 bases: TGCAGCTCGGAGTGGGGCTACACCTTC. This translates into CSSEWGYTF.

This sequence joins TRBV27 and TRBJ1-1; tentatively, D is TRBD1 (5 bases). The CDR3 extends over 14 amino acids. V was pared by 4 bases and J by 6 bases, with 15 bases between. Germline assignment: CDR1 MNHEY and CDR2 SMNVEV (reference sequence). The CDR3 sequence: CASSYLGVGAEAFF. In nucleotides, the CDR3 is TGTGCCAGCAGTTACTTGGGGGTGGGCGCTGAAGCTTTCTTT.

The V and J genes are TRBV4-1 and TRBJ2-1; D is unresolved. Trimming took 0 bases from V and 1 from J, leaving 7 bases between them. CDR1 MGHRA and CDR2 YSYEKL come from the germline V gene. This CDR3 has 15 residues. The DNA of the CDR3 is TGCGCCAGCAGCCAAGAAACTGTTTCCTACAATGAGCAGTTCTTC. Residues: CASSQETVSYNEQFF.

The chain uses TRBV4-1 and TRBJ1-4; D not certain. Germline V gene sequence: CDR1 MGHRA, CDR2 YSYEKL. The CDR3 has 15 residues. V was shortened by 4 bases and J by 7 bases, with 16 bases between the two germline ends. CDR3 sequence reads: CASSPKAGPGEKLFF. The CDR3 DNA reads TGCGCCAGCAGCCCAAAGGCCGGGCCCGGTGAAAAACTGTTTTTT.

V and J are TRBV28 and TRBJ1-5; no firm D call. CDR1 is MDHEN, CDR2 SYDVKM, per germline. This CDR3 contains 15 residues. Trimming took off 3 bases at V and 0 bases at J, with 9 bases between the two ends. The DNA for the CDR3 is TGTGCCAGCAGTTTGAACACACATAGCAATCAGCCCCAGCATTTT. It is translated as CASSLNTHSNQPQHF.